Listed below are T cell receptor beta chains from one sample, sequenced in a study of PD-1 blockade in classical Hodgkin lymphoma. Assay: immunoSEQ multiplex PCR; the TCRdb copy retains only in-frame clones and omits some. The sample includes tens of thousands of clones, 84% seen only once; the top ten take under 2%. The sample here was CD4+ T cells from blood, taken at baseline. The receptors here all came from a human donor with classical Hodgkin lymphoma. Both conserved end residues are part of each CDR3. Fields, in order: CDR3 protein, CDR3 DNA, clone size, D gene, V gene, J gene. The D gene is left open where the match is weak. The listing skips clone size in some rows; elsewhere it reads once, few, many or a size class.

CASSTGIGQPQHF	TGTGCCAGTAGTACAGGGATCGGGCAGCCCCAGCATTTT	.	.	TRBV19	TRBJ1-5
CSVTGAGDEKLFF	TGCAGCGTGACAGGGGCGGGGGATGAAAAACTGTTTTTT	.	TRBD1	TRBV29-1	TRBJ1-4
CASSFTTSGVGTQYF	TGTGCCAGCAGCTTTACGACTAGCGGGGTGGGGACCCAGTACTTC	.	TRBD2	TRBV7-2	TRBJ2-5
CASSLTHRGSYGYTF	TGTGCCAGCAGCCTTACCCATCGGGGGAGCTATGGCTACACCTTC	.	.	TRBV7-2	TRBJ1-2
CASSLESEAFF	TGTGCCAGCAGCTTAGAATCTGAAGCTTTCTTT	few	.	TRBV11-3	TRBJ1-1
CASSLSGFSPLHF	TGTGCCAGCAGCTTATCGGGCTTTTCACCCCTCCACTTT	few	.	TRBV7-9	TRBJ1-6
CASSQARTEPYEQYF	TGCGCCAGCAGCCAAGCCAGGACGGAACCCTACGAGCAGTACTTC	few	.	TRBV4-1	TRBJ2-7
CAIRFSGQGAIGAGEQFF	TGTGCCATCAGGTTTTCGGGACAGGGGGCGATTGGGGCAGGCGAGCAGTTCTTC	.	TRBD1	TRBV10-3	TRBJ2-1
CASSWGGDDEQYF	TGCGCCAGCAGCTGGGGAGGGGATGACGAGCAGTACTTC	.	TRBD2	TRBV5-1	TRBJ2-7
CASNSQGEKLFF	TGTGCCAGCAACTCCCAGGGTGAAAAACTGTTTTTT	.	.	TRBV7-2	TRBJ1-4
CASRRQGEQYF	TGTGCCAGCAGGCGACAGGGCGAGCAGTACTTC	.	TRBD1	TRBV6-5	TRBJ2-7
CASSLWDGSYYGYTF	TGTGCCAGCAGTTTATGGGACGGGTCCTACTATGGCTACACCTTC	.	.	TRBV7-4	TRBJ1-2
CASKFATDTQYF	TGTGCCAGCAAGTTCGCGACAGATACGCAGTATTTT	.	.	TRBV6-1	TRBJ2-3
CASSTQGGEGEQYF	TGTGCCAGTAGTACCCAGGGGGGTGAAGGAGAGCAGTACTTC	once	.	TRBV19	TRBJ2-7
CASSLGASGGGYEQYF	TGCGCCAGCAGCTTGGGAGCTAGCGGGGGAGGCTACGAGCAGTACTTC	.	TRBD2	TRBV5-1	TRBJ2-7
CASSPGTGDEKLFF	TGCGCCAGCAGCCCAGGGACAGGGGACGAAAAACTGTTTTTT	.	TRBD1	TRBV5-1	TRBJ1-4
CASSPSGPYGYTF	TGTGCCAGCAGTCCGTCGGGGCCCTATGGCTACACCTTC	.	.	TRBV28	TRBJ1-2